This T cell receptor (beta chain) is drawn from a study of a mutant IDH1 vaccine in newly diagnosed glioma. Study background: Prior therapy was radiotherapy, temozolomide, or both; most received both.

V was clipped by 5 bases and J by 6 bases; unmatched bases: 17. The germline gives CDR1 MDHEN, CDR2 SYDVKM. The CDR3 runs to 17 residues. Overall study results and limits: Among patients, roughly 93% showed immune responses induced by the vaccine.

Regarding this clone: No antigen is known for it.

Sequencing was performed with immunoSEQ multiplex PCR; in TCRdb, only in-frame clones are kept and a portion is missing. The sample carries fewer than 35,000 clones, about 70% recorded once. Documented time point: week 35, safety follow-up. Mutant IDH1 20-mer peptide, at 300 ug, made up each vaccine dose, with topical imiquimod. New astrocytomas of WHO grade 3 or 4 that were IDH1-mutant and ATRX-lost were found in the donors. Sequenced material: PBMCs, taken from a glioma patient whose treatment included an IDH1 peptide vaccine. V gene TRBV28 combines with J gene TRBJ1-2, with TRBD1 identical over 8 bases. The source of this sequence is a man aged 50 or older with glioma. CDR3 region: CASSPRKVLYRGNGYTF. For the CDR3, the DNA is TGTGCCAGCAGTCCGCGCAAAGTCCTCTACAGGGGGAATGGCTACACCTTC.